These 14 T cell receptor beta chains share one sample of origin, sequenced in a study of blood T cell repertoires in COVID-19. The protocol was immunoSEQ multiplex PCR, while the TCRdb copy is restricted to in-frame clones and leaves out a portion. Of 150,000 to 250,000 clones in the sample, roughly 82% were seen once. Material: PBMCs or T cells enriched from blood (not recorded which). The receptor source for this set is a man in his forties or fifties who had recovered from COVID-19.

The V and J genes are TRBV6-5 and TRBJ1-2, with TRBD1 matching over 7 bases. Trimming took 5 bases from V and 6 from J; bases not matched to a gene: 9. The CDR3 has 14 amino acids. CDR1 is MNHEY, CDR2 SVGAGI, per germline. CDR3 residues: CASSPSDRADGYTF. The DNA for the CDR3 is TGTGCCAGCAGTCCATCTGACAGGGCGGATGGCTACACCTTC.

V gene TRBV7-9 combines with J gene TRBJ1-1; D is possibly TRBD1 (5 bases). The germline CDR1 and CDR2 sequences are SEHNR and FQNEAQ (reference sequence). The CDR3 runs 19 residues. Trimming took off 4 bases at V and 4 bases at J, with 28 bases between the two ends. The CDR3 region has the DNA TGTGCCAGCAGCTCTACTCTCAGGGCAGCTAGTCCGTGGGGCACTGAAGCTTTCTTT. Amino acids: CASSSTLRAASPWGTEAFF.

The chain uses TRBV9 and TRBJ2-3, with 12 positions matching TRBD2. V trimming: 0 bases; J trimming: 0 bases; junction bases outside the gene matches: 2. The CDR3 consists of 17 residues. Germline CDR1 is SGDLS and CDR2 is YYNGEE. The CDR3 sequence is CASSVAGTSGSTDTQYF. CDR3 nucleotide sequence: TGTGCCAGCAGCGTAGCGGGGACTAGCGGGAGCACAGATACGCAGTATTTT.

For this clone: At one of its ends the junction is not consistent with the germline gene, which may arise from a read error. V and J are TRBV3-1 (or the pseudogene TRBV3-2) and TRBJ1-2; tentatively, D is TRBD1 (5 bases). This CDR3 is 14 amino acids long. Germline CDR1 is LGHDT and CDR2 is YNNKEL (reference sequence). CDR3 amino acids: CASSQDWVQGVGEF. CDR3 nucleotide sequence: TGTGCCAGCAGCCAAGATTGGGTTCAAGGGGTCGGTGAATTC.

J is TRBJ1-1 and V is TRBV10-3; maybe TRBD1 (5 bases). CDR1 ENHRY and CDR2 SYGVKD come from the germline V gene. There are 14 residues in the CDR3. V lost 5 bases, J lost 4 bases, and 14 bases lay in between. The CDR3 region is CAISPDSPRTEAFF. In nucleotides, the CDR3 is TGTGCCATCAGTCCCGACAGTCCGCGCACTGAAGCTTTCTTT.

This clone was counted between two and nine times. The CDR3 reads CASVRLGGTNEKLFF. DNA of the CDR3: TGTGCCAGCGTGCGTCTTGGTGGAACTAATGAAAAACTGTTTTTT. This chain joins TRBV28 and TRBJ1-4; no firm D call. The CDR3 runs 15 residues. The V gene lost 8 bases and the J gene lost 1 base, with 14 bases spanning the gap. Germline CDR1 reads MDHEN; CDR2 reads SYDVKM.

This chain links TRBV5-1 with TRBJ2-1; 7 bases are shared with TRBD1. This CDR3 spans 14 amino acids. Germline lookup yields CDR1 SGHRS and CDR2 YFSETQ. Germline trimming cut 2 bases from V and 5 bases from J; bases unmatched to any gene: 4. CDR3 region: CASSFPGTDNEQFF. CDR3 coding DNA: TGCGCCAGCAGCTTCCCTGGGACAGACAATGAGCAGTTCTTC.

V usage is TRBV5-1 and J usage is TRBJ1-2, with D uncertain. The V end was cut by 6 bases, the J end by 8 bases, with 14 bases between. The CDR3 covers 12 residues. Germline lookup yields CDR1 SGHRS and CDR2 YFSETQ. For the CDR3, the DNA is TGCGCCAGCATCTTCGTCCGGGAGGGCTACACCTTC. Amino acid sequence: CASIFVREGYTF.

This clone appeared once. The V call is TRBV2, the J call TRBJ2-1; 9 nucleotides align to TRBD2. This CDR3 is built from 11 residues. The germline CDR1 and CDR2 sequences are SNHLY and FYNNEI. After removal of 6 bases from V and 15 bases from J, the junction contained 6 bases not matched to a gene. Here the CDR3 reads CASRGREGRFF. The CDR3 coding sequence is TGTGCCAGCAGGGGGCGGGAGGGGAGGTTCTTC. Full variable domain (missing parts from reference TRBV2 and TRBJ2-1): EPEVTQTPSHQVTQMGQEVILRCVPISNHLYFYWYRQILGQKVEFLVSFYNNEISEKSEIFDDQFSVERPDGSNFTLKIRSTKLEDSAMYFCASRGREGRFFGPGTRLTVL.

This clone occurred many times. The chain recombines TRBV14 with TRBJ2-1; TRBD2 agrees at 11 bases. With 0 bases clipped from V and 0 bases from J, the junction kept 7 bases outside the gene matches. The CDR3 is 19 residues long. CDR1 is SGHDN and CDR2 is FVKESK in the germline V gene. Here the CDR3 reads CASSQDDLAGGPSYNEQFF. CDR3 sequence (DNA): TGTGCCAGCAGCCAAGACGACTTAGCGGGAGGGCCCTCCTACAATGAGCAGTTCTTC.

This clone was detected a few times. The rearrangement joins TRBV7-2 to TRBJ1-4; no definite D call. This CDR3 has 15 residues. With 3 bases removed from V and 0 bases from J, the gap between germline ends came to 8 bases. The V gene's germline CDR1 is SGHTA and CDR2 FQGNSA. The CDR3 DNA reads TGTGCCAGCAGCTTCTCCGGTGCAACTAATGAAAAACTGTTTTTT. Translation: CASSFSGATNEKLFF.

The chain joins TRBV19 to TRBJ2-1; 15 positions agree with TRBD2. CDR3 length: 18 amino acids. Trimming at V came to 3 bases and at J to 3 bases, leaving 6 bases not matched to a gene. CDR1 is LNHDA and CDR2 is SQIVND in the germline V gene (reference sequence). CDR3 DNA: TGTGCCAGTAGTATGGGACTAGCGGGAGGCGCTTACTACAATGAGCAGTTCTTC. This encodes CASSMGLAGGAYYNEQFF.

The V and J genes are TRBV5-4 and TRBJ2-1; D might be TRBD2 (6 bases). There are 14 residues in the CDR3. V was clipped by 5 bases and J by 8 bases, with 17 bases between them. Germline values: CDR1 SGHNT, CDR2 YYREEE (reference sequence). The CDR3 region has the DNA TGTGCCAGCAGAGGGGCGGGAAGGGCGGATGAGCAGTTCTTC. This encodes CASRGAGRADEQFF.

The chain combines TRBV4-2 with TRBJ1-1, with 8 bases identical to TRBD1. The CDR3 totals 17 residues. Germline loops: CDR1 LGHNA, CDR2 YNFKEQ. The J segment lost 1 base and the V segment lost 3 bases, leaving 10 bases of the junction unmatched. CDR3 loop: CASSQDPTGTGNTEAFF. The CDR3 coding sequence is TGTGCCAGCAGCCAGGACCCCACCGGGACAGGGAACACTGAAGCTTTCTTT.